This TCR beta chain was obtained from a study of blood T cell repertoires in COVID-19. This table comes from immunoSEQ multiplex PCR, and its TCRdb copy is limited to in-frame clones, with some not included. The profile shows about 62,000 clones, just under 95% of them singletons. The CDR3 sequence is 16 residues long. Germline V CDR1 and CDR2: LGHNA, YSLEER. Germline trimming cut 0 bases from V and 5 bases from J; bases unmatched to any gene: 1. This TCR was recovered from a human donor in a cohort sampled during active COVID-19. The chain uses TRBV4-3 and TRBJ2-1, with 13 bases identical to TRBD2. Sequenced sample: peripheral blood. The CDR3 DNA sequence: TGCGCCAGCAGCCAAGAACTAGCGGGAGGGCACAATGAGCAGTTCTTC. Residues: CASSQELAGGHNEQFF.